A single sample is the source of the 9 T cell receptor beta chains below, sequenced in a study of T-cell reconstitution after alpha-beta-depleted transplantation in children. Unique molecular identifiers were used in preparing the TCRbeta library. TCRdb used MiXCR to reprocess the PCR reads, holding one entry per CDR3 protein. The sample yields roughly 300,000 distinct CDR3 sequences, 11% seen once. The material was peripheral blood, obtained 180 days after TCRalphabeta/CD19-depleted stem cell transplant. The source of these receptors is a male patient aged 2-10 years who had a stem cell transplant for chronic granulomatous disease, so the T cells may come from the graft donor.

This clonotype has ten or more counts. The genes are TRBV7-9 and TRBJ2-3; 8 bases agree with TRBD2. Germline CDR1 reads SEHNR; CDR2 reads FQNEAQ (reference sequence). This CDR3 contains 13 residues. After removal of 4 bases from V and 15 bases from J, the junction contained 12 bases not matched to a gene. As DNA, the CDR3 is TGTGCCAGCAGCTCCGGACTAGCCCCCCGGATTTATTTT. Translated: CASSSGLAPRIYF.

This clonotype has at least ten counts. The chain carries TRBV18 and TRBJ2-3; D possibly corresponds to TRBD2 (5 bases). V lost 0 bases and J lost 3, with 10 bases in between. Germline CDR1 and CDR2: KGHSH and LQKENI. CDR3 length: 15 amino acids. Here the CDR3 reads CASSPPRASTDTQYF. DNA of the CDR3: TGTGCCAGCTCACCACCGAGGGCCTCGACAGATACGCAGTATTTT.

This clonotype was seen at least ten times. V and J are TRBV12-3 or TRBV12-4 and TRBJ2-3, with 16 bases identical to TRBD2. Trimming removed 8 bases from V and 2 bases from J; junction bases left unmatched: 7. This CDR3 is built from 17 residues. CDR3 coding DNA: TGTGCCAGCCGGGGACTAGCGGGAGGGCGCGACACAGATACGCAGTATTTT. Its protein is CASRGLAGGRDTDTQYF.

This clonotype was picked up many times. The chain links TRBV18 to TRBJ2-1; TRBD2 is a possible D gene (6 bases). CDR3 length: 16 residues. CDR1 is KGHSH, CDR2 LQKENI, per germline. V lost 2 bases, J lost 1 base, and 12 bases lay in between. For the CDR3, the DNA is TGTGCCAGCTCACCAGGGGGGACGGGATCCTACAATGAGCAGTTCTTC. This encodes CASSPGGTGSYNEQFF. Drawing the rest from reference TRBV18 and TRBJ2-1, the complete variable domain is NAGVMQNPRHLVRRRGQEARLRCSPMKGHSHVYWYRQLPEEGLKFMVYLQKENIIDESGMPKERFSAEFPKEGPSILRIQQVVRGDSAAYFCASSPGGTGSYNEQFFGPGTRLTVL.

This clonotype has ten or more counts. This sequence joins TRBV6-5 and TRBJ2-7; D unresolved. The germline gives CDR1 MNHEY, CDR2 SVGAGI. The V and J ends lost 4 bases and 3 bases respectively, with 4 bases between them. The CDR3 contains 11 residues. The CDR3 sequence: CASSSIYEQYF. The DNA for the CDR3 is TGTGCCAGCAGTTCCATCTACGAGCAGTACTTC.

This clonotype was recorded at least ten times. This sequence joins TRBV14 and TRBJ1-1, with D unclear. Per the germline V gene, CDR1 is SGHDN and CDR2 is FVKESK. This CDR3 has 16 residues. Deletions cut 0 bases from V and 0 bases from J, with 11 bases between. CDR3 nucleotides: TGTGCCAGCAGCCAAGAGGAACAGTCTATGAACACTGAAGCTTTCTTT. Translation: CASSQEEQSMNTEAFF. The variable domain in full, with the rest retrieved from reference TRBV14 and TRBJ1-1, is EAGVTQFPSHSVIEKGQTVTLRCDPISGHDNLYWYRRVMGKEIKFLLHFVKESKQDESGMPNNRFLAERTGGTYSTLKVQPAELEDSGVYFCASSQEEQSMNTEAFFGQGTRLTVV.

This clonotype was found many times. J is TRBJ2-5 and V is TRBV5-5, with D unresolved. The V end lost 4 bases, the J end lost 3 bases, and 10 bases lay between the germline ends. This CDR3 contains 13 residues. Germline CDR1 is SGHKS and CDR2 is YYEKEE (reference sequence). CDR3 coding DNA: TGTGCCAGCAGCGGAACCGCGGAAGAGACCCAGTACTTC. The encoded protein is CASSGTAEETQYF. The complete variable domain, with remaining parts taken from reference TRBV5-5 and TRBJ2-5, reads DAGVTQSPTHLIKTRGQQVTLRCSPISGHKSVSWYQQVLGQGPQFIFQYYEKEERGRGNFPDRFSARQFPNYSSELNVNALLLGDSALYLCASSGTAEETQYFGPGTRLLVL.

This clonotype was detected ten times or more. The chain employs TRBV7-2 and TRBJ2-6, with TRBD1 as a possible D gene (6 bases). The germline V gene encodes CDR1 SGHTA and CDR2 FQGNSA. Between the trimmed V and J ends, which lost 5 bases and 3 bases, there was a span of 11 bases. The CDR3 contains 15 residues. CDR3 amino acids: CASSRNRVGANVLTF. In DNA form, the CDR3 reads TGTGCCAGCAGCCGGAACAGGGTTGGGGCCAACGTCCTGACTTTC.

This clonotype was counted ten times or more. The chain links TRBV4-2 to TRBJ2-5; D is ambiguous. The ends were cut back, 5 bases at V and 4 bases at J, with 8 bases in the middle. CDR3 size: 12 residues. Germline loops: CDR1 LGHNA, CDR2 YNFKEQ. Here the CDR3 reads CASSRVSETQYF. CDR3 coding DNA: TGTGCCAGCAGCAGGGTTTCAGAGACCCAGTACTTC.